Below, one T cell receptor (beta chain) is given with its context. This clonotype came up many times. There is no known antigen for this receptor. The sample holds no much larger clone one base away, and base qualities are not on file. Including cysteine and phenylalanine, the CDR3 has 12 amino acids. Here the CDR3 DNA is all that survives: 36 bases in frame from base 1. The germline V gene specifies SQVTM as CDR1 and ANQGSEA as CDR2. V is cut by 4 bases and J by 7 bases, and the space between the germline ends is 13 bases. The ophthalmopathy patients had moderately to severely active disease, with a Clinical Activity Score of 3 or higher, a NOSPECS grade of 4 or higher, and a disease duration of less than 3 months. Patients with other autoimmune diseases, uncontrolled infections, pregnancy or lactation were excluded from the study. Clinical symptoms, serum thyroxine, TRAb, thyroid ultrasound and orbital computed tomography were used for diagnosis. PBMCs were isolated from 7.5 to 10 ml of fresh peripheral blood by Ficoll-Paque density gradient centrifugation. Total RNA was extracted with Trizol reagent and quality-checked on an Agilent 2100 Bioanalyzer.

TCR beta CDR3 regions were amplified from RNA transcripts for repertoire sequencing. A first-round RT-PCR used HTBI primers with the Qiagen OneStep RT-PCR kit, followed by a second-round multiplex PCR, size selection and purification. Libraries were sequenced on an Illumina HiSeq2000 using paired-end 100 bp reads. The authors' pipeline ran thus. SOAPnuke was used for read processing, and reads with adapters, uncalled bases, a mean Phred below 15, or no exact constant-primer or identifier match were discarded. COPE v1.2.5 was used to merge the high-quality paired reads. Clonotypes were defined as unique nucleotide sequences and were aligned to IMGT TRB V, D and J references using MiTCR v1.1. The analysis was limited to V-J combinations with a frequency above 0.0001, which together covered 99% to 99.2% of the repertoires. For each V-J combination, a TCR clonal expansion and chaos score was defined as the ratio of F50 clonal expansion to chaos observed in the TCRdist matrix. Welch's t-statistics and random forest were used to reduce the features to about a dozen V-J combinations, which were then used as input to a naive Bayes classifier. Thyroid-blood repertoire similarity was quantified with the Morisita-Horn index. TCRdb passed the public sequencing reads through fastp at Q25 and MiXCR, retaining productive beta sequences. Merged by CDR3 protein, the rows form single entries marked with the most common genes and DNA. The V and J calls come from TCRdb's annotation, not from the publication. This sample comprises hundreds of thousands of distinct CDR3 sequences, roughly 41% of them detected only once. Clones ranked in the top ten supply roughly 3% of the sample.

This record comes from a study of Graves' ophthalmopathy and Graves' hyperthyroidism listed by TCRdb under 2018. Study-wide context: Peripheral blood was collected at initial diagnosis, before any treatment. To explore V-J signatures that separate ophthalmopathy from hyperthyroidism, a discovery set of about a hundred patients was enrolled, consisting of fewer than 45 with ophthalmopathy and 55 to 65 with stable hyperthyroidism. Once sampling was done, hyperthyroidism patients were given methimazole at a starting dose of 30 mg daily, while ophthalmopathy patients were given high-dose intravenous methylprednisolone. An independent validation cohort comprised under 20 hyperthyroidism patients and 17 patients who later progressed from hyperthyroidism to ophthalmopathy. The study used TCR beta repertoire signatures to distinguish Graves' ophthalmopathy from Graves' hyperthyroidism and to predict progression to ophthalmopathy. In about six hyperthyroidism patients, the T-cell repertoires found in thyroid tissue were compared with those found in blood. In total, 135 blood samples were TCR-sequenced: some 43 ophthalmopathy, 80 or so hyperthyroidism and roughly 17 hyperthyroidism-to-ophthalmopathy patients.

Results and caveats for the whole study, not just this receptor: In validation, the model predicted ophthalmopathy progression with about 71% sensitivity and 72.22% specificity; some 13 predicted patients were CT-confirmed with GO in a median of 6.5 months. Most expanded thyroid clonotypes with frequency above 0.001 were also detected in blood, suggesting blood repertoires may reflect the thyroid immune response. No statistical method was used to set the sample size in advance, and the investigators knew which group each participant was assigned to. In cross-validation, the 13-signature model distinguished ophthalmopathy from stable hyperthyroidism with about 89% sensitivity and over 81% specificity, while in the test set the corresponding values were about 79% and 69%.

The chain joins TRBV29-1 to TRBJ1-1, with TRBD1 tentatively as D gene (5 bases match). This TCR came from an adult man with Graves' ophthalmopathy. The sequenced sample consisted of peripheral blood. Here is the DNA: TGCAGCGTTGTAGCGGGGGTTGGTGAAGCTTTCTTT. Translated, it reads CSVVAGVGEAFF.